This T cell receptor beta chain was found in a study of vaccination and CD4 T cells after COVID-19 (dated by TCRdb to between 2020 and 2023). With respect to the entire study: Six males and four females were included in the convalescent cohort, with two Hispanic individuals, seven Caucasians, two Asians and one multiracial person represented. Participants got two doses of the Pfizer-BioNTech BNT162b2 vaccine (n=8) or two doses of the Moderna mRNA-1273 vaccine (n=2). Post-COVID blood samples from convalescent patients were collected a median of roughly 100 days after diagnosis, with a range of about 30 to 170 days. Post-vaccine blood samples were obtained a median of roughly 75 days after the second vaccine dose, with a range of roughly 12 to 250 days. For stimulating the cultures, overlapping spike peptide pools were used, derived from SARS-CoV-2 as well as from the common cold coronaviruses HCoV-NL63, HCoV-OC43 and HCoV-229E. Control cultures used a CEFX viral epitope pool as positive control, an HIV-1 Nef peptide pool as negative control, or no peptide. In around 9 COVID-19 convalescent patients and a few infection-naive healthy vaccine recipients, researchers compared the spike-specific CD4+ TCR repertoire from before mRNA vaccination with the repertoire from after. Memory CD4+ T cell crossreactivity between SARS-CoV-2 and common cold coronavirus spike proteins was assessed at the TCR clonotype level in an earlier paper using these donors.

Library creation used PCR. DNA from cultured CD4+ T cells was subjected to TCR sequencing with the Oncomine TCR Beta short-read assay at the Johns Hopkins FTIC core. The QIAamp micro DNA kit was used to extract genomic DNA from the cultured CD4+ T cells. Oncomine TCR Beta libraries from cultured CD4+ T cells were pooled using unique dual indexes and sequenced on an Illumina iSeq 100. The study's processing was this. Non-productive sequences were removed, and CDR3s that did not start with C, did not end with F or W, or were shorter than 7 amino acids were discarded. Antigen-specific clonotypes were identified with the MANAFEST web application by comparing peptide-stimulated wells with reference and other culture wells. Positive clones required FDR below 0.05, an odds ratio above 5, and productive frequency above 0.1% in at least two of three replicate wells. A clonotype was classed as cross-reactive if the clonotype showed significant expansion both in SARS-CoV-2 spike wells and in at least one common cold coronavirus spike condition. CDR3 homology was assessed with Levenshtein distances (stringdist) and unrooted phylogenetic trees (ape) in R version 3.6.1. Starting from the raw public reads, TCRdb applied fastp trimming at Q25, assembled clones with MiXCR and retained in-frame beta chains. Identical CDR3 proteins give one entry, which carries the most common genes and DNA. TCRdb's processing, not the authors' own work, is the source of the V and J calls. Present in this sample are about 9,000 distinct CDR3 sequences, around 48% of which were seen just once. The biggest ten clones account for about 18% of the sample.

What the research found in general, with its limitations: Of the vaccine-specific clones found in convalescent patients, nearly all (304 of 307) were mono-reactive for SARS-CoV-2 spike instead of being cross-reactive with common cold coronaviruses. Although the median number of SARS-CoV-2-reactive clonotypes went up from 20 to 25 after infection to approximately 40 after vaccination, the increase was not significant. Relatively few convalescent patients were included in the study, and early timepoints after natural infection were not analyzed. In convalescent patients, a median about 86% of post-vaccine SARS-CoV-2-reactive clones were detected only after vaccination, and vaccine-specific priming was suggested by this finding.

The treatment or condition label, read with the paper, signifies: approximately nine-day PBMC culture with coronavirus spike peptide pools or control peptides (ViraFEST assay). CD4+ T cells from unexposed donors were collected before the COVID-19 pandemic (2011-2018). The study used the ViraFEST assay, which expanded antigen-specific T cells with peptide pools and then identified expanded clonotypes by TCR sequencing. Each well held 2.2 million or so PBMCs cultured in IMDM containing approximately 5.3% human AB serum and roughly 10 IU/ml IL-2, with 7.5 to 10 ug/ml peptide pools added. Half of the culture medium was replaced with fresh IL-2-containing medium on days 3 and 7. CD4+ T cells were isolated after approximately eleven days of culture through negative selection using the EasySep CD4+ T cell isolation kit. As far as cell numbers permitted, CD4+ T cells from unexposed donors were tested for reactivity against SARS-CoV-2 S and N as well as four spike pools from common cold coronaviruses. Ficoll-Paque Plus gradient centrifugation was used to isolate PBMCs from whole blood, and the isolated PBMCs were then either used fresh or cryopreserved at -140C. Triplicate wells were generally used for each culture condition. Leukapheresis product for the unexposed donors was purchased commercially.

About this clonotype: It lacks a known antigen. No much larger clone exists at a distance of one base, and base qualities are not known.

This clonotype originated in a human donor in good health. The material sequenced was CD4+ T cells from blood, cultured in vitro.

The CDR3 region: CASSPGIVQYF. The sequenced DNA is TGTGCCAGCAGCCCCGGGATAGTGCAGTATTTT. The chain is made from TRBV12-3 or TRBV12-4 and TRBJ2-3; TRBD2 might be the D gene, on 5 matching bases. The V end loses 6 bases and the J end loses 11 bases, and a stretch of 12 bases separates them. The CDR3 spans 11 residues, from the cysteine through the phenylalanine. The read is trimmed to its CDR3 DNA, 33 bases read in frame from base 1.